These 7 T cell receptor beta chains share one sample of origin, sequenced in a study of control samples from healthy donors and cancer patients. TCRdb's copy holds only in-frame clones and misses some; the assay was immunoSEQ multiplex PCR. The sample holds around 190,000 clones, around 94% seen once. Sequencing was carried out using blood. The receptors come from a man aged 25 to 45 in good health.

Notes on this clone: Other nucleotide sequences in the sample specify the same CDR3. The V call is TRBV10-3, the J call TRBJ1-1; no reliable D call. In germline, CDR1 is ENHRY, CDR2 SYGVKD. V lost 4 bases and J 1 base, leaving 7 bases between the germline ends. The CDR3 runs 13 residues. CDR3 bases: TGTGCCATCAGTGTAGAGAAGAACACTGAAGCTTTCTTT. Translation: CAISVEKNTEAFF.

The chain recombines TRBV18 with TRBJ2-3; D call uncertain. The germline V and J ends were trimmed by 8 bases and 2 bases, with 11 bases remaining between them. In germline, CDR1 is KGHSH, CDR2 LQKENI. The CDR3 runs 13 residues. CDR3 coding DNA: TGTGCCAGCCTTTATGGGGTCACAGATACGCAGTATTTT. It encodes CASLYGVTDTQYF.

The J gene is TRBJ1-4, the V gene TRBV4-1, with D possibly being TRBD1 (5 bases). CDR3 length equals 13 residues. Trimming left V 3 bases short and J 8 bases short, with 10 bases between. Looked up from germline, CDR1 is MGHRA and CDR2 is YSYEKL. CDR3 DNA: TGCGCCAGCAGCCAGGGACGACGCGAAAAACTGTTTTTT. Translated: CASSQGRREKLFF.

The V and J genes are TRBV4-2 and TRBJ2-1; D ambiguous. V lost 0 bases and J 7 bases, leaving 7 bases between the germline ends. The germline V gene encodes CDR1 LGHNA and CDR2 YNFKEQ. The CDR3 spans 13 residues. The CDR3 sequence: CASSQDRENEQFF. CDR3 DNA: TGTGCCAGCAGCCAAGATCGAGAGAATGAGCAGTTCTTC.

This clone came up once. In the same sample, other DNA sequences code for this CDR3. The chain carries TRBV6-2 or TRBV6-3 and TRBJ1-3; 7 positions match TRBD1. CDR3 length: 16 amino acids. Germline V gene data show CDR1 as MNHEY and CDR2 as SVGEGT. V lost 6 bases, J lost 9 bases, and 17 bases stayed unmatched. The CDR3 loop is CASSPPRQGLSSTIYF. CDR3 in DNA: TGTGCCAGCAGCCCACCACGACAGGGCCTTTCTAGCACCATATATTTT.

This sequence joins TRBV5-1 and TRBJ1-2; the D is unclear. The CDR3 has 15 amino acids. V was clipped by 0 bases and J by 2 bases, with 11 bases between them. CDR1 SGHRS and CDR2 YFSETQ come from the germline V gene. CDR3 DNA: TGCGCCAGCAGCTTGGCCGGAGGCACGAACTATGGCTACACCTTC. The encoded protein is CASSLAGGTNYGYTF.

The rearrangement uses TRBV4-3 and TRBJ1-1; D gene uncertain. This CDR3 spans 13 amino acids. V was shortened by 0 bases and J by 2 bases, with 4 bases between the two germline ends. Germline V CDR1 and CDR2: LGHNA, YSLEER. The CDR3 reads CASSQETNTEAFF. CDR3 nucleotides: TGCGCCAGCAGCCAAGAGACTAACACTGAAGCTTTCTTT.